One sample yielded the 7 T cell receptor beta chains listed below, sequenced in a study of metastatic and nonmetastatic thyroid tumors. There were no patients who had received any treatment before thyroid surgery. From the PCR reads, TCRdb re-called clones with MiXCR. The data show 75,000 to 95,000 clones, with 12% seen just once and around 10% held by the top ten. The sequencing input was blood. All receptors come from a female donor with papillary thyroid cancer or a benign thyroid nodule (not recorded which). Some clones in this sample may be carry-over from other donors' samples.

This clone was observed at least ten times. The chain links TRBV10-3 to TRBJ2-1; D is perhaps TRBD1 or TRBD2 (6 bases each). The V gene lost 6 bases and the J gene lost 6 bases, with 12 bases spanning the gap. CDR3 length: 13 residues. Germline values: CDR1 ENHRY, CDR2 SYGVKD. CDR3 amino acids: CAIRGGPGNEQFF. The CDR3 DNA reads as TGTGCCATCAGGGGGGGCCCAGGCAATGAGCAGTTCTTC.

This clone was observed many times. This sequence joins TRBV5-8 and TRBJ2-7, with unresolved D. The germline V gene has CDR1 SGHTS and CDR2 YDEGEE. The V gene lost 0 bases and the J gene lost 2 bases, with 9 bases spanning the gap. This CDR3 region has 14 residues. The CDR3 DNA reads TGTGCCAGCAGCTTGGATGGCAGAACCTACGAGCAGTACTTC. Its translation is CASSLDGRTYEQYF.

Ten or more counts support this clone. The V and J genes are TRBV6-1 and TRBJ1-3; 7 nucleotides align to TRBD1. This CDR3 has 15 amino acids. V lost 6 bases, J lost 4 bases, and 9 bases stayed unmatched. Germline lookup yields CDR1 MNHNS and CDR2 SASEGT. This CDR3 reads CASSAQGGAGNTIYF. The CDR3 region has the DNA TGTGCCAGCAGCGCTCAGGGGGGGGCCGGAAACACCATATATTTT.

Details on this clone: This may be a read error, as it is one base from a much larger clone. Other nucleotide sequences in the sample specify the same CDR3. The V and J genes are TRBV3-1 and TRBJ2-2; 10 bases are a match to TRBD2. V shed 1 base and J 0 bases; nucleotides not matched to a gene: 8. Germline CDR1 and CDR2: LGHDT and YNNKEL (reference sequence). The CDR3 has 19 amino acids. The CDR3 protein is CASSQVDRTSGSNTGELFF. For the CDR3, the DNA is TGTGCCAGCAGCCAAGTTGATAGGACTAGCGGCTCGAACACCGGGGAGCTGTTTTTT.

This clone appeared many times. The rearrangement uses TRBV2 and TRBJ2-7, with 7 bases matching TRBD2. This CDR3 spans 13 amino acids. The V and J ends lost 7 bases and 4 bases, in that order; junction bases with no gene match: 7. Germline assignment: CDR1 SNHLY and CDR2 FYNNEI. The CDR3 coding sequence is TGTGCCAGCAACAAGGGACTATCTTACGAGCAGTACTTC. It specifies CASNKGLSYEQYF.

V usage is TRBV15 and J usage is TRBJ2-3; the match to TRBD2 covers 12 bases. Germline V gene data show CDR1 as LNHNV and CDR2 as YYDKDF (reference sequence). The junction had 6 bases not matched to a gene; V was cut back by 7 bases and J by 4 bases. The CDR3 spans 15 residues. The CDR3 is CATKKLAGGADTQYF. CDR3 nucleotides: TGTGCCACCAAAAAACTAGCGGGAGGAGCAGATACGCAGTATTTT.

This clone was found a few times. This chain uses TRBV15 with TRBJ2-1, with D hard to call. Trimming took 3 bases from V and 10 from J, leaving 7 bases between them. This CDR3 comprises 11 residues. Germline CDR1 reads LNHNV; CDR2 reads YYDKDF (reference sequence). CDR3 amino acids: CATSSTKEQFF. CDR3 bases: TGTGCCACCAGCAGCACCAAGGAGCAGTTCTTC.